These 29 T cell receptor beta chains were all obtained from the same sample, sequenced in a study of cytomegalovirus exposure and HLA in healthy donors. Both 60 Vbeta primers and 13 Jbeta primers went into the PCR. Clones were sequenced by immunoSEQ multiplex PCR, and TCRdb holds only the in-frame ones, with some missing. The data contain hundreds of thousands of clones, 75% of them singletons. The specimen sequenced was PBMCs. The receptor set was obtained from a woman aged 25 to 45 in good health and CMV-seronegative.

The CDR3, as DNA: TGTGCCAGCAGCCACTCAAGCTTACAGGTCACCGGCACTGAAGCTTTCTTT. Protein: CASSHSSLQVTGTEAFF. V is TRBV4-2 and J is TRBJ1-1, with D maybe TRBD1 (5 bases). Germline V gene data show CDR1 as LGHNA and CDR2 as YNFKEQ. This CDR3 contains 17 residues. Trimming shortened V by 3 bases and J by 4 bases, and 21 bases separated the two germline ends.

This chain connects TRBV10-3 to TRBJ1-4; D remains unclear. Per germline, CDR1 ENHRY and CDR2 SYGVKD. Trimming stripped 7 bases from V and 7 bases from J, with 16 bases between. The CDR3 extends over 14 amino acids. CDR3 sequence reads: CAIKPDLGGEKLFF. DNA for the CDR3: TGTGCCATCAAACCCGACCTGGGAGGTGAAAAACTGTTTTTT.

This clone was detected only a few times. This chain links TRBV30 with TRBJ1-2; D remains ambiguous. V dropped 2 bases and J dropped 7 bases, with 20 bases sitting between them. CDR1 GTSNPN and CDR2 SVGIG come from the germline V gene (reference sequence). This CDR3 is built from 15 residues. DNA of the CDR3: TGTGCCTGGAGTATAGTCCAGCGTGTTGTCGGTGGCTACACCTTC. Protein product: CAWSIVQRVVGGYTF.

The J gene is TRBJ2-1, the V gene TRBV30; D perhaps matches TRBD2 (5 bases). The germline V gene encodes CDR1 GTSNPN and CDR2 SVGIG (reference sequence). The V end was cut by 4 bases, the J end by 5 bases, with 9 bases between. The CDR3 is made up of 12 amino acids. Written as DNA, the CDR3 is TGTGCCTGGAATTCCGGGGACAATGAGCAGTTCTTC. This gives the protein CAWNSGDNEQFF.

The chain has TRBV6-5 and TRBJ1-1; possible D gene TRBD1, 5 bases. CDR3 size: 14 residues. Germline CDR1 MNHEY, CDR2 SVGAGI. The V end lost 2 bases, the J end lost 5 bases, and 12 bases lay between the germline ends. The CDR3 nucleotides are TGTGCCAGCAGTTACGGTCCCGGGGGAACTGAAGCTTTCTTT. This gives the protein CASSYGPGGTEAFF.

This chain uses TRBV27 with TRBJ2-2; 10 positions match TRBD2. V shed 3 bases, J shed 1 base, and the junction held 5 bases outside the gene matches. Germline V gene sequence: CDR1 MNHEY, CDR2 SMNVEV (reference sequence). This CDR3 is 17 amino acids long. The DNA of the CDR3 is TGTGCCAGCAGTTTGTCTCTAGCGGGGGTGAACACCGGGGAGCTGTTTTTT. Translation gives CASSLSLAGVNTGELFF.

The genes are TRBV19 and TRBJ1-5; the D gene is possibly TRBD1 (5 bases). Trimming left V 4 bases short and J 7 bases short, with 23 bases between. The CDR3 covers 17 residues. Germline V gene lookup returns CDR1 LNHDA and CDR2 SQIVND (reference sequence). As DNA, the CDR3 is TGTGCCAGTAGTACCGCACTGAGTGCGGGGGTACTGCAGCCCCAGCATTTT. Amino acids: CASSTALSAGVLQPQHF.

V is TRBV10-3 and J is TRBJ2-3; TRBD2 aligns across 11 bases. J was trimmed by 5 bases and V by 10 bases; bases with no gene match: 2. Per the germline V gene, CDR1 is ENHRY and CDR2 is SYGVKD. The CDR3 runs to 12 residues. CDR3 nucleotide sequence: TGTGCCACTGGGACTAGCGGAGATACGCAGTATTTT. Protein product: CATGTSGDTQYF.

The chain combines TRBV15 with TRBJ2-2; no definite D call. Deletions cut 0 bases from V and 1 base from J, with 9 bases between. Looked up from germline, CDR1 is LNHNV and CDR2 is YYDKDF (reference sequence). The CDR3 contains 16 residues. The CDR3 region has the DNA TGTGCCACCAGCAGAGATCCGAACGGGAACACCGGGGAGCTGTTTTTT. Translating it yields CATSRDPNGNTGELFF.

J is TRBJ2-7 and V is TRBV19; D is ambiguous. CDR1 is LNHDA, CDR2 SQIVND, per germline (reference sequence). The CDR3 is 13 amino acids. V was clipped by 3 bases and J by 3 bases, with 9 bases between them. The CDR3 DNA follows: TGTGCCAGTAGTATTTCACTCTTCTACGAGCAGTACTTC. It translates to CASSISLFYEQYF.

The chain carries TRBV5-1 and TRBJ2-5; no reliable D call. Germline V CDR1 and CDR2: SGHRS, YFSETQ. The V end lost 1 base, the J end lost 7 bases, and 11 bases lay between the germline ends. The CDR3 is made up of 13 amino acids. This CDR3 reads CASSLSGRMTQYF. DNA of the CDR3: TGCGCCAGCAGCTTGTCAGGAAGGATGACCCAGTACTTC. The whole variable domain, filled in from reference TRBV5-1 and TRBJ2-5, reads KAGVTQTPRYLIKTRGQQVTLSCSPISGHRSVSWYQQTPGQGLQFLFEYFSETQRNKGNFPGRFSGRQFSNSRSEMNVSTLELGDSALYLCASSLSGRMTQYFGPGTRLLVL.

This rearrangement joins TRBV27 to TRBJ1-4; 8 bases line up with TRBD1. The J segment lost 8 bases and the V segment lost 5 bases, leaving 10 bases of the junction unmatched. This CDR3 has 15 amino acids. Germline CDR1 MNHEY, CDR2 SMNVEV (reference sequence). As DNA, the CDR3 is TGTGCCAGCAGTGCTCGACAGGGGCGGCCGGAAAAACTGTTTTTT. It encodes CASSARQGRPEKLFF. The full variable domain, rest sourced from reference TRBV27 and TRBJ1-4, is EAQVTQNPRYLITVTGKKLTVTCSQNMNHEYMSWYRQDPGLGLRQIYYSMNVEVTDKGDVPEGYKVSRKEKRNFPLILESPSPNQTSLYFCASSARQGRPEKLFFGSGTQLSVL.

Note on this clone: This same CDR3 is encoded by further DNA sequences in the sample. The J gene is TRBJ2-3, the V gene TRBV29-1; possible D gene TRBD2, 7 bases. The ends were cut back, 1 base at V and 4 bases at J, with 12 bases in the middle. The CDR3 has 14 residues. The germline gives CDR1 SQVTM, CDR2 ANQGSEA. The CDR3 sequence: CSVEGGRGADTQYF. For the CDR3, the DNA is TGCAGCGTTGAAGGGGGGAGGGGGGCAGATACGCAGTATTTT.

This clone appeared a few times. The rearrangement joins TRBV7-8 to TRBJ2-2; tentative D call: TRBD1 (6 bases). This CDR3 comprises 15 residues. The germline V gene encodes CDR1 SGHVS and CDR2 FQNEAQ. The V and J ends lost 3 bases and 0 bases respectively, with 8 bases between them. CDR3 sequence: CASSFGGPNTGELFF. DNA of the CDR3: TGTGCCAGCAGCTTTGGGGGCCCGAACACCGGGGAGCTGTTTTTT.

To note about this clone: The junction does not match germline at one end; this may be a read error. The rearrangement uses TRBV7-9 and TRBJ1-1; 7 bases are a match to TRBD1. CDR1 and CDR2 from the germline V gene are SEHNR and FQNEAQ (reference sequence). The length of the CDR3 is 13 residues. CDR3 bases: TGTTCCAGCAGCGCAACAGGGGTCACTGAAGCTTTCTTT. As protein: CSSSATGVTEAFF.

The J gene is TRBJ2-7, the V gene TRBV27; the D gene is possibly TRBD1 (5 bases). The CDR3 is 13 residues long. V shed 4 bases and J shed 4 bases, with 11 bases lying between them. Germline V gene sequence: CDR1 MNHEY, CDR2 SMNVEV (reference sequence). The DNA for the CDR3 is TGTGCCAGCAGTTCCCCAGGGCTATACGAGCAGTACTTC. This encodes CASSSPGLYEQYF.

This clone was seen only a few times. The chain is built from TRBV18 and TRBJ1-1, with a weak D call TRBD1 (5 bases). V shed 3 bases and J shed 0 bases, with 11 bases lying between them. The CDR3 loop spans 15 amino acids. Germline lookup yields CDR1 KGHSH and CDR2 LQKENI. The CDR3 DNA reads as TGTGCCAGCTCACCTCTGCGACAGTTGAACACTGAAGCTTTCTTT. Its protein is CASSPLRQLNTEAFF.

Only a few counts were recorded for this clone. For the CDR3, the DNA is TGTGCCAGTAGTATAGGCGGCGGCTACAATGAGCAGTTCTTC. Its translation: CASSIGGGYNEQFF. The chain is built from TRBV19 and TRBJ2-1; D uncertain. The ends were cut back, 1 base at V and 3 bases at J, with 7 bases in the middle. The CDR3 length is 14 residues. Germline CDR1 is LNHDA and CDR2 is SQIVND (reference sequence).

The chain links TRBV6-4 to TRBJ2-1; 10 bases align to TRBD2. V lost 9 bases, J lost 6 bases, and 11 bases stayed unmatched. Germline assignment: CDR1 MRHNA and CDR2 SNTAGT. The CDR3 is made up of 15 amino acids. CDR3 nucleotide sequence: TGTGCCAGTAGCGCAGCGGGGGGGCTGCCCAATGAGCAGTTCTTC. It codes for CASSAAGGLPNEQFF.

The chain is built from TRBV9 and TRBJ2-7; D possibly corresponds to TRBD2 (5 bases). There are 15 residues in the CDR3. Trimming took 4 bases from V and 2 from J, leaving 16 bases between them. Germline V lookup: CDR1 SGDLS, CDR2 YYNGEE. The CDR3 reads CASSHGSLGPYEQYF. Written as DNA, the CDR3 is TGTGCCAGCAGCCACGGTTCACTAGGCCCCTACGAGCAGTACTTC.

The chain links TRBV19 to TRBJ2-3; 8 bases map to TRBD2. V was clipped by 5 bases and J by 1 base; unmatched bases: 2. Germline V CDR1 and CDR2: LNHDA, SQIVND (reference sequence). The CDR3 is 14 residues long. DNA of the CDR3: TGTGCCAGTAGTTTCGGGGGGGGCACAGATACGCAGTATTTT. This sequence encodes CASSFGGGTDTQYF.

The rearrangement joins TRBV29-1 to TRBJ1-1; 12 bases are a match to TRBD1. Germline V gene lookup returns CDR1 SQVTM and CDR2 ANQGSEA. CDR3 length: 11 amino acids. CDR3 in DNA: TGCGGGGGGACAGGGGGCCCTGAAGCTTTCTTT. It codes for CGGTGGPEAFF.

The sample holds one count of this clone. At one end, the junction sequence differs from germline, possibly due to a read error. The CDR3 nucleotides are TGTGCCAGCAGCCTAGCCTTGAGTTCCGAGCAGTACTTC. Translation: CASSLALSSEQYF. The chain recombines TRBV7-9 with TRBJ2-7; weak D call: TRBD2 (5 bases). In germline, CDR1 is SEHNR, CDR2 FQNEAQ (reference sequence). The CDR3 totals 13 residues.

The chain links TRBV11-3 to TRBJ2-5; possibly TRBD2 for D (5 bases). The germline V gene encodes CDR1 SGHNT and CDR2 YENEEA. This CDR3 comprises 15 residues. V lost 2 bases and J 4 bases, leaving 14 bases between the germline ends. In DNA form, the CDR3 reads TGTGCCAGCAGCTTATACGGACGGGAAGGAGAGACCCAGTACTTC. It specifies CASSLYGREGETQYF.

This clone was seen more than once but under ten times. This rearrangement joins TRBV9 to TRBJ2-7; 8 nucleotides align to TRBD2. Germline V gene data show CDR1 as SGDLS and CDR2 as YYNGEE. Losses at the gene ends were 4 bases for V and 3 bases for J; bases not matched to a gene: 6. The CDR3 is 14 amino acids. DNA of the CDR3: TGTGCCAGCAGCCTTAGCGGGGCAGTCTACGAGCAGTACTTC. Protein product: CASSLSGAVYEQYF. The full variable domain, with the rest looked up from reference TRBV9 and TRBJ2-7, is DSGVTQTPKHLITATGQRVTLRCSPRSGDLSVYWYQQSLDQGLQFLIQYYNGEERAKGNILERFSAQQFPDLHSELNLSSLELGDSALYFCASSLSGAVYEQYFGPGTRLTVT.

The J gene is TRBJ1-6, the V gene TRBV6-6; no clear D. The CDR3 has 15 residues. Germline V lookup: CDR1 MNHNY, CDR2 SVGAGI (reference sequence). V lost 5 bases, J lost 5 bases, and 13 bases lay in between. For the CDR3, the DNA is TGTGCCAGCAGTCCCCAAGACTGGGATAATTCACCCCTCCACTTT. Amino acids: CASSPQDWDNSPLHF.

The chain's CDR3 is CASSANREYGYTF. The CDR3 region has the DNA TGTGCCAGCAGCGCTAACAGGGAGTATGGCTACACCTTC. The chain has TRBV7-9 and TRBJ1-2, with D possibly TRBD1 on 6 matching bases. Trimming cost V 5 bases and J 5 bases, with 12 bases left between them. Germline assignment: CDR1 SEHNR and CDR2 FQNEAQ (reference sequence). The CDR3 is made up of 13 amino acids.

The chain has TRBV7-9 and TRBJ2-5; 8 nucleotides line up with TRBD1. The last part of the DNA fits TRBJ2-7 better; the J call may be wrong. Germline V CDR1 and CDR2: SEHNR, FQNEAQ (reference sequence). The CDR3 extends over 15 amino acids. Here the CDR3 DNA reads TGTGCCAGCAGCTTGGCCCGTACAGGGGGTCGCGAGCAGTACTTC. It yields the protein CASSLARTGGREQYF.

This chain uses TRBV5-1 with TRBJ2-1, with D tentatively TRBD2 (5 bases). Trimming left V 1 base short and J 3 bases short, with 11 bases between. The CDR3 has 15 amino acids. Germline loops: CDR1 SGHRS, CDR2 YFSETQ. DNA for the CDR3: TGCGCCAGCAGCTTGAGTGAGGGCCTCTACAATGAGCAGTTCTTC. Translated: CASSLSEGLYNEQFF.